This T cell receptor beta chain is from a study of blood T cell repertoires in COVID-19. Across the study: There were acute and convalescent COVID-19 samples, and they came from the United States, Italy and Spain. PBMCs, B-cell-depleted T cells, or T cells provided the cDNA or gDNA that made up the material.

Per the study methods: The assay estimated nucleated cells by amplifying reference gene primers. The assay was immunoSEQ multiplex PCR, and TCRdb's table has in-frame clones only and misses some. V, J and clone size are those of that table, while D and trimming were read from the DNA. The table lists about 100,000 clones, about 80% of them singletons. The CDR3 is 13 residues long. CDR1 MDHEN and CDR2 SYDVKM come from the germline V gene. Trimming cost V 3 bases and J 0 bases, with 3 bases left between them. The gene calls are TRBV28 and TRBJ1-3; D remains unclear. The source of this sequence is a woman in her seventies with acute or convalescent COVID-19. The sample taken for sequencing was peripheral blood. The CDR3 loop is CASSFYSGNTIYF. CDR3 coding DNA: TGTGCCAGCAGTTTTTACTCTGGAAACACCATATATTTT.